Included here is one T cell receptor beta chain sequence, with context. This clone was detected ten times or more. It lacks a known antigen. Base qualities are not provided; no much larger clone lies one nucleotide away. This sample was taken from a study of cytomegalovirus exposure and HLA in healthy donors (dated by TCRdb to the late 2010s). General notes on the study: According to an earlier analysis of a few hundred of the donors, 200 million or so T cells yielded roughly 110 million unique TCR beta sequences and 276 Gb of sequence data. Roughly 310 gigabases of sequencing data and approximately 85 million unique TCR sequences were included in an early release covering about 700 HLA-typed donors. The genetic ancestry cluster associated with self-reported Caucasian donors included over 65% of the roughly 380 genotyped donors. The aim of the study was to test whether cataloging public T cell receptors could identify signatures of past pathogen exposure. The study used immunosequencing to profile the T cell repertoires of approximately 650 subjects and linked those repertoires to cytomegalovirus serostatus. In addition to the first cohort of roughly 700 subjects, a separate validation cohort of approximately 130 different subjects was used. To predict cytomegalovirus infection status, the study brought together high-throughput TCR immunosequencing, statistical association of individual TCRs with disease status, and machine learning. A later analysis re-analyzed previously published TCR beta repertoires from 666 donors and added high-resolution HLA genotyping to study TCR occurrence patterns. Rather than using new phenotypic data, the later analysis identified candidate immune exposures from TCR beta sequences and from how often those sequences occurred across donors. An earlier analysis of several hundred of the donors used high-throughput TCR beta sequencing to judge whether each TCR beta V gene segment behaved as functional or pseudogenic. Donor age, sex, ethnicity and CMV serostatus were collected together with the repertoire data. Genome-wide SNP genotypes for about 55% of the 666 donors were used in a later genetic analysis, which treated that subset as a discovery cohort. Every discovery cohort repertoire had been produced on one sequencing platform. HLA typing included class I and class II loci at four-digit resolution. The number of typed donors differed by locus: roughly 620-630 for A, B, C, DRB1 and DQB1; approximately 530 for DQA1; some 590 for DPA1; and roughly 470 for DPB1. Roughly five DR-DQ haplotypes were treated as single units for association and clustering because of strong linkage in the cohort. Among some 400 genotyped donors of the cohort, an average of about 240,000 unique TCR beta nucleotide sequences were sequenced per donor, roughly a sixth of them non-productive. Study-wide findings and limitations: Cytomegalovirus status was reported to be diagnosed by the classifier with high specificity and sensitivity in both the original and validation cohorts. According to a later analysis, TCR association rates differed among HLA loci, with DRB1 alleles showing the most associated TCRs and HLA-C alleles showing the fewest. Because some donors lacked HLA typing at each locus, the association tests relied only on the typed subset. Several of the top co-occurrence clusters appeared to be linked to parvovirus B19, influenza, CMV and Epstein-Barr virus, according to a later analysis. In an earlier analysis of about 600 of the donors, most TCR beta V segments appeared in productive rearrangements about 87% or about 30% of the time, broadly matching IMGT annotations. According to a later analysis, most CMV-associated TCR beta chains appeared to be HLA-restricted, and the HLA associations seemed to be driven largely by CMV exposure. The only immune exposure information available for the cohort was CMV serostatus. Some IMGT-functional V segments, including TRBV6-2 and TRBV6-3, could not be distinguished by the 87-base-pair reads and were therefore excluded. Most TCR sequences were seen in very few donors, while some public TCRs were found in many individuals. A further reported finding was that TCR beta sequences accurately predicted the HLA-A and HLA-B alleles for most subjects in the first cohort. A later genetic analysis associated a missense DCLRE1C variant with V-gene and J-gene trimming of TCR beta chains, and an independent cohort replicated the association. The study listed around 160 TCR beta chains as associated with cytomegalovirus. Roughly uniform sequencing depth across donors was assumed in presence/absence analyses, although this assumption may not hold. A later genetic analysis reported fewer N-insertions in productive TCRs among donors in an Asian-associated ancestry cluster than the roughly 620-donor mean. In a later analysis, around 17,000 TCR beta sequences were associated with specific HLA alleles at a false discovery rate of 0.05. Seventeen rarely observed V segments, including chromosome 9 orphons, were excluded from the earlier analysis of some 590 of the donors because counts were too low. Correlated functional status among segregating V segments might reflect linkage disequilibrium, but an unknown experimental factor could not be ruled out. Strong co-occurrence of HLA alleles, especially DR and DQ, made assigning TCR associations to individual alleles difficult. A few of the identified cytomegalovirus-associated TCR beta chains were confirmed in vitro to be specific for cytomegalovirus antigens. The sequencing pipeline was judged likely to have produced a cluster of highly shared sequence variants as a technical artifact. According to the authors, the approach could potentially be generalized to other disease states and immunological phenotypes. Only TCR beta chains were sequenced in this cohort, and the absence of alpha or paired-chain data limited detectable features. Compared with equally common non-associated chains, HLA-associated TCR beta chains in a later analysis were more clonally expanded and had lower generation probabilities.

The cysteine opens and the phenylalanine closes a CDR3 of 12 amino acids. The kept DNA is CDR3 alone, 36 bases in frame from the first base. Taken from the germline V gene, the CDR1 and CDR2 loops are SGHAT and FQNNGV. Between the V and J ends, shortened by 8 bases and 8 bases respectively, the junction contains 15 bases. In total, 500 to 700 healthy bone marrow donors made up the cohort. All cohort members were sampled while nominally healthy, although unrecorded immune exposures were likely present. The donor was CMV seronegative and was included in the group of 352 seronegative cohort members. A peripheral blood sample was collected from each donor, and TCR beta sequencing was performed on peripheral blood mononuclear cells. Genomic DNA was extracted from the blood cell samples with the Qiagen DNeasy Blood Extraction Kit. To prepare the library, the immunoSEQ multiplex PCR assay was applied. The multiplex PCR relied on a mix of 60 forward primers for TCR Vbeta segments and 13 reverse primers for TCR Jbeta segments. A multiplex PCR assay on genomic DNA amplified the CDR3 region of rearranged TCR beta genes. On the Illumina HiSeq System, the amplified TCR beta libraries were sequenced as 87-base-pair reads. Under the source paper's analysis protocol: A later analysis counted tens of millions of unique TCR beta chains across the 550 to 750 repertoires, and around 9.9 million of these chains were shared by at least two donors. To remove PCR and sequencing errors, raw reads were error-corrected and collapsed into unique sequences using a nearest-neighbor algorithm that merged closely related sequences. CDR3 sequences were aligned to IMGT reference sequences to assign V, D and J gene segments. Each retained sequence needed at least a six-nucleotide match to both a V gene segment and a J gene segment. A rearrangement was called productive if the CDR3 had no stop codons and remained in frame with V and J, and every other rearrangement was called non-productive. CDR3 was defined by IMGT convention, running from the second conserved V-encoded cysteine to the conserved J-encoded phenylalanine. In an earlier analysis of roughly 610 of the donors, sequences lacking an unambiguous match to a single V gene segment were excluded. An earlier analysis of around 600 of the donors classified V segments as functional when productive rearrangements were above 56.7% and as segregating when the standard deviation between donors was above 5%. A statistical classification framework was developed to diagnose cytomegalovirus status using the catalog of TCR beta chain sequences. In a later analysis, TCR nucleotide sequences were compared against IMGT/GENE-DB human TR gene sequences so that V and J genes could be assigned. In a later analysis, CDR3 sequences and most-parsimonious VDJ recombination scenarios were assigned using the TCRdist pipeline. A later analysis defined each TCR beta chain by its CDR3 amino acid sequence plus V-gene family, and excluded reads lacking a unique V-gene family. In a later analysis, several hundred highly shared, low-generation-probability nucleotide sequences were removed to address suspected cross-contamination and a sequencing artifact. In a later analysis, a clonal expansion index was calculated for each public chain from normalized within-repertoire ranks of inferred template counts. In a later analysis, generation probabilities were computed using a VDJ recombination model fitted to out-of-frame rearrangements, and the results were checked against IGoR. In a later analysis, TCR-TCR, TCR-HLA and TCR-CMV co-occurrence was scored with hypergeometric tests, and a repertoire-size bias correction was applied to TCR pairs. False discovery rates were estimated in a later analysis by permuting HLA or CMV assignments 20 times. In a later analysis, co-occurring TCRs were grouped with DBSCAN, and TCRdist sequence similarity was added when clustering was performed within HLA-allele-positive subsets. Co-occurrence clustering excluded repertoires with fewer than 30,000 or more than 120,000 public chains, plus five with anomalous nucleotide sharing. TCRdb holds this immuneACCESS table with in-frame rearrangements only. Some clones are missing; in checked studies, unresolved V genes explain under half, and the rest has no known cause. V and J calls plus clone size are reproduced from that table; the DNA served to infer D and trimming. This sample comprises around 140,000 clones, 75% of them detected only once. The ten largest clones add up to about 3.5% of the sample.

The specimen sequenced was PBMCs. The sequence was collected from a man aged 35-49 years in good health and CMV-seronegative. Recombination linked TRBV11-2 to TRBJ1-2, with the D gene call left open. The nucleotide sequence reads as follows: TGTGCCAGCTCACCCGGAGAGAAAGGCTACACCTTC. Translation gives CASSPGEKGYTF.